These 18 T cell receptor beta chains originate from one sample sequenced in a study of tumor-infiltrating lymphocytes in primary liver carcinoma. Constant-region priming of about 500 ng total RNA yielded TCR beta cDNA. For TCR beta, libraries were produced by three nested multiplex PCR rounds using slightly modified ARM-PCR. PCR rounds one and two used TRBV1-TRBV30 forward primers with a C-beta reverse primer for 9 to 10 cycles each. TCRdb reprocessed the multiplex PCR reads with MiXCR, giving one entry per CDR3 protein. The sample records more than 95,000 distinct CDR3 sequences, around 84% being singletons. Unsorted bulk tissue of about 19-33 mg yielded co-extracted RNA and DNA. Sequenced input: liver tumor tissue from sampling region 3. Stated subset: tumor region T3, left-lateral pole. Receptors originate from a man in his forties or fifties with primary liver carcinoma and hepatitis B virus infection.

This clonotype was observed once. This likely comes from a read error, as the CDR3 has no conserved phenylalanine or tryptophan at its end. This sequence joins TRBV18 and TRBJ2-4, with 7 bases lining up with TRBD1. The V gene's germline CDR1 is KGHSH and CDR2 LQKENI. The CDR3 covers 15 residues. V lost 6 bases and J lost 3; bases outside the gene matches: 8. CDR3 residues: CASSPTTGNKNIQYL. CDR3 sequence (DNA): TGTGCCAGCTCCCCAACGACAGGGAACAAAAACATTCAGTACCTC.

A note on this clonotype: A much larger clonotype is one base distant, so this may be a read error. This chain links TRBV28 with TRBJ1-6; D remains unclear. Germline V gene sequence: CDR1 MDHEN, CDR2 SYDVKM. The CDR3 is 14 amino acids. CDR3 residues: CASSLKRYNSPHHF. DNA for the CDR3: TGTGCCAGCAGTCTTAAAAGATATAATTCACCCCACCACTTT.

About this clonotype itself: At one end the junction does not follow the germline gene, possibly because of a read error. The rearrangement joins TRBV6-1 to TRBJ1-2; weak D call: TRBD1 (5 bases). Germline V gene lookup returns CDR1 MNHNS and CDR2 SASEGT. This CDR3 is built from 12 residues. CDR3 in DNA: TGTGCCAGCACCCAGGACATCTATGGCTACACCTTT. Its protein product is CASTQDIYGYTF.

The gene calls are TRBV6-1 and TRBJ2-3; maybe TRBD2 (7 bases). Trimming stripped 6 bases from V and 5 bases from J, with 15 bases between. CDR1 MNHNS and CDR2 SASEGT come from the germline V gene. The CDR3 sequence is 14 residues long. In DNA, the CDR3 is TGTGCCAGCAGCGACGGGGGGCCGGAAGATACGCAGTATTTT. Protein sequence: CASSDGGPEDTQYF.

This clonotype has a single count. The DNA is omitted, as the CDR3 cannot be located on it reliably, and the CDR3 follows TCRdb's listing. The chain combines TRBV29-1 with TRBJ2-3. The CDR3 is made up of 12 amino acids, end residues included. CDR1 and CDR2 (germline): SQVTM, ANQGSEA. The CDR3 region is CSVGGGTDTLYF.

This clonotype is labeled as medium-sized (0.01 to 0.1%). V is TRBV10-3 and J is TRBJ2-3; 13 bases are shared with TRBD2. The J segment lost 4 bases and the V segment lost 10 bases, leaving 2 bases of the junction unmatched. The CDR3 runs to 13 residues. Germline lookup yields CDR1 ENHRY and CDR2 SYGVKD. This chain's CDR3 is CATGLAGADTQYF. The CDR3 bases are TGTGCCACTGGACTAGCGGGAGCAGATACGCAGTATTTT.

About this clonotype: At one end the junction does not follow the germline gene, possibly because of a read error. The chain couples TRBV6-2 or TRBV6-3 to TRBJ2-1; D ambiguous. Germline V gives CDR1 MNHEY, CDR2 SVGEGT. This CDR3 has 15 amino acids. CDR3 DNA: TGCGTCAGCAGTTACTCGGAGAGCTCCTACAATGAGCAGTTCTTC. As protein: CVSSYSESSYNEQFF.

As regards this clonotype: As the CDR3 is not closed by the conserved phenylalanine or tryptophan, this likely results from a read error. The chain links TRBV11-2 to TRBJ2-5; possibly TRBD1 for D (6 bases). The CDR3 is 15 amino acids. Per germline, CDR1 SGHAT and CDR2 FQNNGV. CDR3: CANSPRSAPGVNQYI. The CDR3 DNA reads TGTGCCAACAGCCCCCGGTCAGCCCCAGGGGTGAACCAGTACATC.

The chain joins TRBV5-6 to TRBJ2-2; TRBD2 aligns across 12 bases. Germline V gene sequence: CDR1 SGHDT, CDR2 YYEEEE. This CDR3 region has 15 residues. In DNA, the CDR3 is TGTGCAAGCTGCTTGGGACTAGCGGGCACCGGGGTACTGTTTTTT. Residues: CASCLGLAGTGVLFF.

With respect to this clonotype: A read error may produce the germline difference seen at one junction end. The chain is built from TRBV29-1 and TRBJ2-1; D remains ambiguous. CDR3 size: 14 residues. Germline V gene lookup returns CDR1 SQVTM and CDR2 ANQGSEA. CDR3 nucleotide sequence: TGTAGCACCCATAAGACCAGAGGCGGCGATGAGCAGTTCTTC. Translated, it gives CSTHKTRGGDEQFF.

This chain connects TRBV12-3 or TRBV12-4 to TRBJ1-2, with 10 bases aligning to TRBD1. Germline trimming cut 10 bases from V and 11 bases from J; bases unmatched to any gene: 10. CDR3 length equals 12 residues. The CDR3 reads CAIGQGVDDYTF. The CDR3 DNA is TGTGCCATTGGACAGGGGGTCGATGATTACACCTTC.

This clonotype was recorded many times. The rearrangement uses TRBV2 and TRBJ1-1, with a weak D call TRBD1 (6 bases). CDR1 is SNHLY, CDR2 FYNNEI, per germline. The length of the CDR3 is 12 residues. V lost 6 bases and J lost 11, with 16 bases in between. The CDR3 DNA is TGTGCCAGCAGGGGGGCCGTACCGGATGCTTTCTTT. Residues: CASRGAVPDAFF.

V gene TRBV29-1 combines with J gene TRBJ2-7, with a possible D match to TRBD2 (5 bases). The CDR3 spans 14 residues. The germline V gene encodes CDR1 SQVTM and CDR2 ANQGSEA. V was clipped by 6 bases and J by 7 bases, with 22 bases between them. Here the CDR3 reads CSVPERVYQVEQYF. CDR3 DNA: TGCAGCGTCCCAGAGAGGGTGTATCAGGTTGAGCAGTACTTC.

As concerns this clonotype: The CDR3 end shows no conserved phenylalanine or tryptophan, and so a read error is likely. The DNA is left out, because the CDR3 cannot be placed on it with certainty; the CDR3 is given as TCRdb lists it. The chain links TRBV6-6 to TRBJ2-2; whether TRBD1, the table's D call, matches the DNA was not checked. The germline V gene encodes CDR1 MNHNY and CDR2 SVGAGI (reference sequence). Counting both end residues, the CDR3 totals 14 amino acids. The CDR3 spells CASVGGPNTGELFL.

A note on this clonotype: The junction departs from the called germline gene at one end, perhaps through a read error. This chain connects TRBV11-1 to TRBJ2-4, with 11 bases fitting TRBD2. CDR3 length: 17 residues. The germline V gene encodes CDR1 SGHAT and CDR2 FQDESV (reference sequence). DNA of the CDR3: TGTACCAGCTCCTTTCCCGGGACTAGCGGCACCAAAAACATTCAGTACTTC. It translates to CTSSFPGTSGTKNIQYF.

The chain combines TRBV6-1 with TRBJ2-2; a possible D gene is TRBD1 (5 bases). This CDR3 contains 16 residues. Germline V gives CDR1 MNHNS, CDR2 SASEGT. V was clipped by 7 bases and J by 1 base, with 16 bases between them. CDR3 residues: CASNKILQVNTGELFF. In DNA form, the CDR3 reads TGTGCCAGCAATAAAATACTACAGGTGAACACCGGGGAGCTGTTTTTT.

The CDR3 reads CASGPRKGTQYF. DNA for the CDR3: TGTGCCAGCGGACCCCGGAAGGGGACCCAGTACTTC. The rearrangement joins TRBV7-2 to TRBJ2-5; D not certain. Germline assignment: CDR1 SGHTA and CDR2 FQGNSA. The CDR3 loop spans 12 amino acids. Trimming left V 8 bases short and J 7 bases short, with 14 bases between.

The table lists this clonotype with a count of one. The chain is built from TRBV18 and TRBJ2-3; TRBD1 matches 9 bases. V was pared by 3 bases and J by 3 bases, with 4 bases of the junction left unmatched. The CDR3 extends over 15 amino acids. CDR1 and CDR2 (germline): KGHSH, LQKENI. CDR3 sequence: CASSPRQGVTDTQYF. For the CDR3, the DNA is TGTGCCAGCTCACCGAGACAGGGGGTAACAGATACGCAGTATTTT.